This T cell receptor (beta chain) was obtained from a study of blood T cell repertoires in COVID-19. As for the study in general: Samples taken during acute and convalescent COVID-19 were collected in the United States, Italy and Spain. Sources were T cells, B-cell-depleted T cells, or PBMCs; the material itself was cDNA or gDNA.

The CDR3 runs 16 residues. With V trimmed by 4 bases and J by 0 bases, 7 bases remained unmatched. Germline loops: CDR1 SGHRS, CDR2 YFSETQ. Under the authors' procedure: Reference gene primer amplification yielded estimated nucleated cell counts. Method: immunoSEQ multiplex PCR; TCRdb's copy keeps in-frame clones and lacks some. D and trimming were read from the DNA, whereas the V and J calls and clone size are those reported in that table. The repertoire holds approximately 89,000 clones, with roughly 78% as singletons. The rearrangement uses TRBV5-1 and TRBJ1-3; TRBD1 aligns across 7 bases. The receptor was isolated from a woman of 80 years or more with acute or convalescent COVID-19. Material for sequencing was peripheral blood. In DNA form, the CDR3 reads TGCGCCAGCAGCGAGGGACAGCCTAGCTCTGGAAACACCATATATTTT. It translates to CASSEGQPSSGNTIYF.